This note documents a single T cell receptor (beta chain) sequence. This record belongs to a study of blood T cell repertoires in COVID-19. Study in general: The origin of the acute and convalescent COVID-19 samples was the United States, Italy and Spain. The analysed material was cDNA or gDNA that came from T cells, B-cell-depleted T cells, or PBMCs.

Methods used by the authors: Using reference gene primer amplification, nucleated cell counts were estimated. The data were produced by immunoSEQ multiplex PCR, yet TCRdb's version contains in-frame clones alone and is incomplete. The D gene and trimming were derived from the DNA, and the V and J assignments and clone size from that table. The sample has roughly 130,000 clones, 84% seen once. The CDR3 extends over 16 amino acids. V dropped 2 bases and J dropped 6; count of bases not matched to a gene: 7. Per germline, CDR1 KGHDR and CDR2 SFDVKD. The specimen sequenced was peripheral blood. V gene TRBV24-1 combines with J gene TRBJ2-3, with 10 positions matching TRBD1. The clonotype comes from a woman aged 55-69 years with acute or convalescent COVID-19. The CDR3 sequence: CATSDSGQGFGDTQYF. The CDR3 bases are TGTGCCACCAGTGATTCGGGACAGGGGTTTGGGGATACGCAGTATTTT.